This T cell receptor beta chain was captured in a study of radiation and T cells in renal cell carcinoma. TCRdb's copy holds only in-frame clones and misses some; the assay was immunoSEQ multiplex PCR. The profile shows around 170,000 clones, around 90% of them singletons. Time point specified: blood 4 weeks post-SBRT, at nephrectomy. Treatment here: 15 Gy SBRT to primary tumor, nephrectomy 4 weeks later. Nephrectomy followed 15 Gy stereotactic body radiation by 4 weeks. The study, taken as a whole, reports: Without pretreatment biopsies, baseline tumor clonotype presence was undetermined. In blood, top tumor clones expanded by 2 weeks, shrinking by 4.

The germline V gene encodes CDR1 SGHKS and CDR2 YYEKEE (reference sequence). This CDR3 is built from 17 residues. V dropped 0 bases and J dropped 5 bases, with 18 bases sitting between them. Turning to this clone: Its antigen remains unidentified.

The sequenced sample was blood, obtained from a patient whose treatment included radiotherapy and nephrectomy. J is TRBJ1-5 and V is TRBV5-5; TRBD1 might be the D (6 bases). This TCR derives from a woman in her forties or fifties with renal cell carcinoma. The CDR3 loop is CASSLGSVQGMDQPQHF. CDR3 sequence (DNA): TGTGCCAGCAGCTTGGGGTCGGTACAGGGCATGGATCAGCCCCAGCATTTT. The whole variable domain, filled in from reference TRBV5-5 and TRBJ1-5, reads DAGVTQSPTHLIKTRGQQVTLRCSPISGHKSVSWYQQVLGQGPQFIFQYYEKEERGRGNFPDRFSARQFPNYSSELNVNALLLGDSALYLCASSLGSVQGMDQPQHFGDGTRLSIL.